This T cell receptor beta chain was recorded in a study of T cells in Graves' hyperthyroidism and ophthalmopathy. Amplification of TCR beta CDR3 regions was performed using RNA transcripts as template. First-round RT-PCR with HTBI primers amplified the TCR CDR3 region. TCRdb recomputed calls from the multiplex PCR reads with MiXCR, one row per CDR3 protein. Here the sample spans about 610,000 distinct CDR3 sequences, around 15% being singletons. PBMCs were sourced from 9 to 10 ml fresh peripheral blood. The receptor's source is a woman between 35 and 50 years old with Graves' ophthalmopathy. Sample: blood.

The DNA for the CDR3 is TGTGCCAGCAGCTTAGCACTAGCGGGAGGGCCCAACGAGCAGTACTTC. It encodes CASSLALAGGPNEQYF. The rearrangement links TRBV7-8 to TRBJ2-7; 13 positions match TRBD2. Germline V gives CDR1 SGHVS, CDR2 FQNEAQ. The CDR3 spans 16 residues. The V segment lost 0 bases and the J segment 5 bases; nucleotides outside the gene matches: 4.